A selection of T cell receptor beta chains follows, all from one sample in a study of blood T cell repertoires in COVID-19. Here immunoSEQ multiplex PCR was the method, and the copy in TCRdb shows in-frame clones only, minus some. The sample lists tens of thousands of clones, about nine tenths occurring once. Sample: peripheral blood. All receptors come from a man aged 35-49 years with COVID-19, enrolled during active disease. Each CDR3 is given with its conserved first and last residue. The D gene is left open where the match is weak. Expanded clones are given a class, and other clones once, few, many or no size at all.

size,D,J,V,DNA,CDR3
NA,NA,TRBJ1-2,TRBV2,TGTGCCAGCAGAAATAGTGGGAGCCATAACTATGGCTACACCTTC,CASRNSGSHNYGYTF
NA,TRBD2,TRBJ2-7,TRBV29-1,TGCAGCGTTGAAGTACCCGGCGGGGGGAGGACCTACGAGCAGTACTTC,CSVEVPGGGRTYEQYF
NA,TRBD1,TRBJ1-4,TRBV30,TGTGCCTGGAGTGTTGGGGACAGAAGGAATGAAAAACTGTTTTTT,CAWSVGDRRNEKLFF
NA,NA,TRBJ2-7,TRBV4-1,TGCGCCAGCAGCCAAGGACAGGACTACGAGCAGTACTTC,CASSQGQDYEQYF
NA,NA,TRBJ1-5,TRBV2,TGTGCCAGCAGTGCCGAGGGGCCCCAGCATTTT,CASSAEGPQHF
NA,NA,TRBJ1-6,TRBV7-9,TGTGCCAGCAGCTTAGGACAGGACTATAATTCACCCCTCCACTTT,CASSLGQDYNSPLHF
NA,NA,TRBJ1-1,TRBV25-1,TGTGCCAGCAGTGATCCTCTAGACTCAGTCAGGAACACTGAAGCTTTCTTT,CASSDPLDSVRNTEAFF
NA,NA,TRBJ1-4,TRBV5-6,TGTGCCAGCAGCTTGACGGGTACATGGAGCCCTAATGAAAAACTGTTTTTT,CASSLTGTWSPNEKLFF
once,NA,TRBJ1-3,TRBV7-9,TGTGCCAGCAACCGTGGAGATACCTCTGGAAACACCATATATTTT,CASNRGDTSGNTIYF
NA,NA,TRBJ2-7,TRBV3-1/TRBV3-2,TGTGCCAGCAGCCAAGGACTAGTTGGCGAGCAGTACTTC,CASSQGLVGEQYF
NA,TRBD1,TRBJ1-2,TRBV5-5,TGTGCCAGCAGCTACCGGGACAGGGCGGACTATGGCTACACCTTC,CASSYRDRADYGYTF
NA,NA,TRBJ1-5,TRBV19,TGTGCCAGTAGTGGGGGGGGTACCAATAGCAATCAGCCCCAGCATTTT,CASSGGGTNSNQPQHF
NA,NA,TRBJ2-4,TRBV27,TGTGCCAGCAGTGCAAGCGGCCTAGCCAAAAACATTCAGTACTTC,CASSASGLAKNIQYF
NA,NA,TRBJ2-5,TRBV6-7,TGTGCCAGCAGTTACTCTCTACCCAGGGGATGTTTTGTTCAGGGCACCCAAGAGACCCAGTACTTC,CASSYSLPRGCFVQGTQETQYF
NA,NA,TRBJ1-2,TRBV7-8,TGTGCCAGCAGCTTAGCGCTGACGAAGGAGGGCTACACCTTC,CASSLALTKEGYTF
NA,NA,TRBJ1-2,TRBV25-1,TGTGCCAGCAGTGAGCACCCAGGCTCCTATGGCTACACCTTC,CASSEHPGSYGYTF
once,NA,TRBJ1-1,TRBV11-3,TGTGCCAGCAGCCCGGTCGACACTGAAGCTTTCTTT,CASSPVDTEAFF
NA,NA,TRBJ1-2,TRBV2,TGTGCCAGGGGGTACGCAGGGCCCAACTATGGCTACACCTTC,CARGYAGPNYGYTF
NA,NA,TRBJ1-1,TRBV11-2,TGTGCCAGCAGCTTCGGGTGGAACACTGAAGCTTTCTTT,CASSFGWNTEAFF
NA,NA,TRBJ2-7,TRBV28,TGTGCCAGCAGTCTGCAGATTACCTACGAGCAGTACTTC,CASSLQITYEQYF
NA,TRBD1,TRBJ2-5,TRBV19,TGTGCCAGTAGTCAGACAGGGGGCACAGAGACCCAGTACTTC,CASSQTGGTETQYF
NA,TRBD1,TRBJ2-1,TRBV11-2,TGTGCCAGCAGCTTAGATCTTGGGACAGGGAACTACAATGAGCAGTTCTTC,CASSLDLGTGNYNEQFF
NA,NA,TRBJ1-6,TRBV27,TGTGCCAGCAGTTTGGGAGTGTTTCAGGGGAGTTCACCCCTCCACTTT,CASSLGVFQGSSPLHF
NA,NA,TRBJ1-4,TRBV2,TGTGCCAGCCTCCGGGGGATGGGGGAAAAACTGTTTTTT,CASLRGMGEKLFF
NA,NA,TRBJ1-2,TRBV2,TGTGCCAGCAGTGTTGGCCTCTATGGCTACACCTTC,CASSVGLYGYTF
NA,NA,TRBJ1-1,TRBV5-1,TGCGCCAGCAGCTTGGATGGCAGGGACACTGAAGCTTTCTTT,CASSLDGRDTEAFF
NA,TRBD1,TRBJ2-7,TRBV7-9,TGTGCCAGCAACGTACCGGGACAGGGAGAACACGAGCAGTACTTC,CASNVPGQGEHEQYF